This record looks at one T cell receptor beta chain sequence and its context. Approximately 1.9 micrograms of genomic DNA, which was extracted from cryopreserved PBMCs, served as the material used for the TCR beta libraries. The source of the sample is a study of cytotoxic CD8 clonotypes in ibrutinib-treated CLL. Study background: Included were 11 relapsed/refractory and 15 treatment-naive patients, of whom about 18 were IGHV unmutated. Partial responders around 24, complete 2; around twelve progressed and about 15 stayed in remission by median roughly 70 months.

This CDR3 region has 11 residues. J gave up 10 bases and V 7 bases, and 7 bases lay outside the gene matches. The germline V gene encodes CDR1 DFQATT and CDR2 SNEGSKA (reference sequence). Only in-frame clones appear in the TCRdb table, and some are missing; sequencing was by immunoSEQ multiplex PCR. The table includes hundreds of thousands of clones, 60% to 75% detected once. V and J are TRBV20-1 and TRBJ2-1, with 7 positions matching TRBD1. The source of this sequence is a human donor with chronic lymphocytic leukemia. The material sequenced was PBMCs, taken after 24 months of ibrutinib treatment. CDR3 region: CSGDRDREQFF. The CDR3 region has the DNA TGCAGTGGTGACAGGGATCGGGAGCAGTTCTTC.